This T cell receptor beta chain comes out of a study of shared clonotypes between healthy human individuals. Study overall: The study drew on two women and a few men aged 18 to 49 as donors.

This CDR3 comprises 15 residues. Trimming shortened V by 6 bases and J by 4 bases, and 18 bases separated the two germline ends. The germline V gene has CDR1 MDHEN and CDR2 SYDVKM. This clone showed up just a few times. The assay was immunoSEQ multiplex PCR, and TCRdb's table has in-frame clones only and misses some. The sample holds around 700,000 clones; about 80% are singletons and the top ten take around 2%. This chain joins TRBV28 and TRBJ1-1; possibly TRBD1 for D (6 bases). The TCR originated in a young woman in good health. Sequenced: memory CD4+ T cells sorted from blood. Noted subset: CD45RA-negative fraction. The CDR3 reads CASRSTKSTGTEAFF. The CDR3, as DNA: TGTGCCAGCAGGTCTACAAAATCGACAGGCACTGAAGCTTTCTTT.